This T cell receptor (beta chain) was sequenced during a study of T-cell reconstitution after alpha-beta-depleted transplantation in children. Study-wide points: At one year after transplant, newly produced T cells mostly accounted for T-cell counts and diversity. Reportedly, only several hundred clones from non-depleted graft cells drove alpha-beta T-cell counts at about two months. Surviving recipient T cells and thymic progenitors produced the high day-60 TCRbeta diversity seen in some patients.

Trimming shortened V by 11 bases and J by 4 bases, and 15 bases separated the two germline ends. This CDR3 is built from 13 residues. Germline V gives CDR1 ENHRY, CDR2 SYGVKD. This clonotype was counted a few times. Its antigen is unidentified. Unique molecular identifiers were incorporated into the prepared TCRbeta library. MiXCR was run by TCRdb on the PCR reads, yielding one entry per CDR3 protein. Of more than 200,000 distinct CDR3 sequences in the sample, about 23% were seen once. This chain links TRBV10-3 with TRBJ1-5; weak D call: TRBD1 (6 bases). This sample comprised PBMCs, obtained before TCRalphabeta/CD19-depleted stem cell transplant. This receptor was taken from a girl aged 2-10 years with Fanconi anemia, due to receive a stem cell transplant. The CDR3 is CAVQQGRNQPQHF. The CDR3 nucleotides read TGTGCCGTCCAACAGGGCCGAAATCAGCCCCAGCATTTT.